Listed here are 31 T cell receptor beta chains from one sample, sequenced in a study of shared clonotypes between healthy human individuals. Data came from immunoSEQ multiplex PCR; TCRdb stores just in-frame clones and leaves some out. The table shows some 2,000,000 clones, with 90% to 95% occurring only once. Specimen: naive CD4+ T cells sorted from blood. Documented subset: CD45RA+ positively selected. The receptor source for this set is a man younger than 35 in good health.

The J gene is TRBJ1-2, the V gene TRBV5-4; no reliable D call. This CDR3 comprises 13 residues. The V end was cut by 0 bases, the J end by 6 bases, with 9 bases between. CDR1 is SGHNT and CDR2 is YYREEE in the germline V gene (reference sequence). This CDR3 is CASSLGRGDGYTF. CDR3 DNA sequence: TGTGCCAGCAGCTTGGGGCGAGGCGATGGCTACACCTTC.

As to this clone: The germline gene is not matched at one end of the junction; a read error may be the cause. The chain links TRBV2 to TRBJ2-3, with 12 bases matching TRBD2. The germline gives CDR1 SNHLY, CDR2 FYNNEI. The CDR3 runs 10 residues. The DNA of the CDR3 is TGTGCCAGCAAGGGGACTAGCGGGTTTTTT. This gives the protein CASKGTSGFF.

This clone was detected a few times. The V gene is TRBV6-5, the J gene TRBJ1-2; no firm D call. V lost 10 bases, J lost 8 bases, and 17 bases lay in between. This CDR3 is 12 amino acids long. Germline V gene sequence: CDR1 MNHEY, CDR2 SVGAGI. The CDR3 region has the DNA TGTGCCACCTTCTCGATACATCGAGGCTACACCTTC. Amino acid sequence: CATFSIHRGYTF.

CDR3 amino acids: CASSLPPGLVIPGELFF. The DNA of the CDR3 is TGTGCCAGCAGCTTACCTCCGGGACTAGTCATTCCCGGGGAGCTGTTTTTT. The chain couples TRBV7-8 to TRBJ2-2, with 8 bases that match TRBD2. The CDR3 extends over 17 amino acids. Germline values: CDR1 SGHVS, CDR2 FQNEAQ. Trimming removed 2 bases from V and 6 bases from J; junction bases left unmatched: 11.

V gene TRBV5-6 combines with J gene TRBJ2-7, with 7 bases fitting TRBD1. Germline loops: CDR1 SGHDT, CDR2 YYEEEE. The V segment lost 0 bases and the J segment 5 bases; nucleotides outside the gene matches: 11. CDR3 size: 16 residues. This CDR3 reads CASSLAFGTVVDEQYF. DNA for the CDR3: TGTGCCAGCAGCTTGGCCTTCGGGACAGTAGTGGACGAGCAGTACTTC.

The chain has TRBV5-1 and TRBJ2-7; 7 nucleotides line up with TRBD1. V lost 4 bases and J lost 6; bases outside the gene matches: 7. The germline CDR1 and CDR2 sequences are SGHRS and YFSETQ. CDR3 length equals 13 residues. DNA of the CDR3: TGCGCCAGCAGCATCGGACAGGACTCCGAGCAGTACTTC. This translates into CASSIGQDSEQYF. The full variable domain, in which reference TRBV5-1 and TRBJ2-7 provide the parts outside the CDR3, is KAGVTQTPRYLIKTRGQQVTLSCSPISGHRSVSWYQQTPGQGLQFLFEYFSETQRNKGNFPGRFSGRQFSNSRSEMNVSTLELGDSALYLCASSIGQDSEQYFGPGTRLTVT.

The gene calls are TRBV28 and TRBJ1-4; no firm D call. Germline V CDR1 and CDR2: MDHEN, SYDVKM. CDR3 length: 17 amino acids. Deletions cut 2 bases from V and 7 bases from J, with 20 bases between. The chain's CDR3 is CASSLLLLSAEGEKLFF. The DNA of the CDR3 is TGTGCCAGCAGTTTACTCCTTTTGTCAGCAGAAGGTGAAAAACTGTTTTTT.

The chain is built from TRBV5-1 and TRBJ2-7; D is possibly TRBD1 (5 bases). With 4 bases removed from V and 4 bases from J, the gap between germline ends came to 15 bases. Germline CDR1 SGHRS, CDR2 YFSETQ. This CDR3 is 14 amino acids long. The CDR3 protein is CASSPAGQYYEQYF. The CDR3 DNA is TGCGCCAGCAGCCCCGCAGGGCAATATTACGAGCAGTACTTC.

This clone was detected once. The chain combines TRBV2 with TRBJ2-2, with 11 bases lining up with TRBD1. This CDR3 has 14 residues. Germline CDR1 is SNHLY and CDR2 is FYNNEI. V lost 6 bases and J lost 7; bases outside the gene matches: 4. The CDR3 DNA sequence: TGTGCCAGCAGGGGACAGGGGGATAACGGGGAGCTGTTTTTT. Translation: CASRGQGDNGELFF.

This clone was observed a single time. The chain couples TRBV7-9 to TRBJ2-3, with unresolved D. CDR1 is SEHNR and CDR2 is FQNEAQ in the germline V gene (reference sequence). V was clipped by 0 bases and J by 5 bases, with 18 bases between them. This CDR3 is 17 amino acids long. DNA for the CDR3: TGTGCCAGCAGCTTAGCGTCAGGACCCCGCAAGTTAGATACGCAGTATTTT. Translation gives CASSLASGPRKLDTQYF.

This clone has only one observation. The chain uses TRBV5-1 and TRBJ1-4, with 8 bases lining up with TRBD1. Germline assignment: CDR1 SGHRS and CDR2 YFSETQ. V lost 4 bases to trimming and J lost 1 base; unmatched junction nucleotides: 9. The CDR3 spans 17 residues. This CDR3 is CASSLGQGGGTNEKLFF. DNA for the CDR3: TGCGCCAGCAGCCTTGGACAGGGCGGTGGAACTAATGAAAAACTGTTTTTT.

The chain combines TRBV4-1 with TRBJ2-3; D gene uncertain. Trimming pared 5 bases from V and 1 base from J, leaving 10 bases between. The CDR3 has 14 residues. CDR1 is MGHRA, CDR2 YSYEKL, per germline. This CDR3 is CASSDILRTDTQYF. The CDR3 DNA sequence: TGCGCCAGCAGCGACATTCTACGCACAGATACGCAGTATTTT.

This chain connects TRBV6-1 to TRBJ2-3; perhaps TRBD2 as D (6 bases). The CDR3 contains 15 residues. The germline gives CDR1 MNHNS, CDR2 SASEGT. Trimming removed 4 bases from V and 1 base from J, with 12 bases in between. CDR3 in amino acids: CASSGGDFRTDTQYF. Here the CDR3 DNA reads TGTGCCAGCAGTGGAGGGGACTTCCGCACAGATACGCAGTATTTT.

V is TRBV21-1 and J is TRBJ1-1; the table's D call, TRBD1, has no DNA check behind it. TRBV21-1 constitutes a pseudogene. The CDR3 contains 14 residues. CDR3 in DNA: TGTGCCAGCAGCGGACGACAGGGAAACACTGAAGCTTTCTTT. Residues: CASSGRQGNTEAFF.

V is TRBV7-9 and J is TRBJ2-3; D gene unclear. The V gene's germline CDR1 is SEHNR and CDR2 FQNEAQ (reference sequence). The V and J ends lost 5 bases and 4 bases respectively, with 19 bases between them. The CDR3 runs 16 residues. CDR3 bases: TGTGCCAGCAGCCCGTGGGGAAACCCTGGGGCAGATACGCAGTATTTT. Its translation is CASSPWGNPGADTQYF.

V is TRBV28 and J is TRBJ2-5; no definite D call. The V gene's germline CDR1 is MDHEN and CDR2 SYDVKM. Trimming cost V 5 bases and J 5 bases, with 12 bases left between them. CDR3 length equals 13 residues. CDR3 loop: CASSGRSRETQYF. The CDR3 nucleotides read TGTGCCAGCAGTGGGCGGTCAAGGGAGACCCAGTACTTC.

V and J are TRBV27 and TRBJ1-2; 9 bases map to TRBD1. This CDR3 has 14 residues. Germline V lookup: CDR1 MNHEY, CDR2 SMNVEV (reference sequence). V gave up 6 bases and J gave up 2 bases; unmatched junction bases: 4. Written as DNA, the CDR3 is TGTGCCAGCAGCCAACAGGGGGCCAACTATGGCTACACCTTC. Its protein is CASSQQGANYGYTF.

The gene calls are TRBV5-1 and TRBJ1-1; D gene uncertain. Trimming left V 1 base short and J 0 bases short, with 7 bases between. The CDR3 is 14 amino acids. CDR1 SGHRS and CDR2 YFSETQ come from the germline V gene. As DNA, the CDR3 is TGCGCCAGCAGCTTGTTCCAGATGAACACTGAAGCTTTCTTT. Translation gives CASSLFQMNTEAFF. The full variable domain, with the rest looked up from reference TRBV5-1 and TRBJ1-1, is KAGVTQTPRYLIKTRGQQVTLSCSPISGHRSVSWYQQTPGQGLQFLFEYFSETQRNKGNFPGRFSGRQFSNSRSEMNVSTLELGDSALYLCASSLFQMNTEAFFGQGTRLTVV.

A remark on this clone: This specimen includes other DNA sequences encoding the same CDR3. The chain uses TRBV2 and TRBJ2-7; D perhaps matches TRBD1 (5 bases). There are 12 residues in the CDR3. The germline V gene has CDR1 SNHLY and CDR2 FYNNEI. With 2 bases removed from V and 3 bases from J, the gap between germline ends came to 5 bases. In DNA form, the CDR3 reads TGTGCCAGCAGTGAACAGGGCTACGAGCAGTACTTC. Its protein is CASSEQGYEQYF.

This clone has just one count. The V gene is TRBV10-3, the J gene TRBJ1-1, with D uncertain. Trimming took 8 bases from V and 1 from J, leaving 8 bases between them. The CDR3 is 12 residues long. Germline V gene sequence: CDR1 ENHRY, CDR2 SYGVKD. The CDR3 DNA reads TGTGCCATCCAAGCGAGGAACACTGAAGCTTTCTTT. Protein product: CAIQARNTEAFF.

The chain uses TRBV5-4 and TRBJ2-3, with 8 bases fitting TRBD2. The CDR3 has 13 amino acids. Germline assignment: CDR1 SGHNT and CDR2 YYREEE (reference sequence). The V segment lost 5 bases and the J segment 1 base; nucleotides outside the gene matches: 0. CDR3 amino acids: CASRLAGTDTQYF. CDR3 nucleotide sequence: TGTGCCAGCAGACTAGCGGGCACAGATACGCAGTATTTT.

As to this clone: This sample also contains other DNA sequences that code for the same CDR3. This sequence joins TRBV6-5 and TRBJ2-5; D is perhaps TRBD2 (6 bases). Germline loops: CDR1 MNHEY, CDR2 SVGAGI. The V gene lost 6 bases and the J gene lost 3 bases, with 11 bases spanning the gap. The CDR3 has 13 amino acids. The CDR3 region has the DNA TGTGCCAGCAGATCCTCGGGGGAAGAGACCCAGTACTTC. Translating gives CASRSSGEETQYF.

The V call is TRBV29-1, the J call TRBJ1-2; D may be TRBD1 (5 bases). Trimming took off 4 bases at V and 6 bases at J, with 15 bases between the two ends. The CDR3 runs 13 residues. Germline V gene data show CDR1 as SQVTM and CDR2 as ANQGSEA. CDR3 DNA sequence: TGCAGCGTTGCACAGGTTCTTTTAGATGGCTACACCTTC. Amino acids: CSVAQVLLDGYTF. The full variable domain, its missing parts supplied by reference TRBV29-1 and TRBJ1-2, is SAVISQKPSRDICQRGTSLTIQCQVDSQVTMMFWYRQQPGQSLTLIATANQGSEATYESGFVIDKFPISRPNLTFSTLTVSNMSPEDSSIYLCSVAQVLLDGYTFGSGTRLTVV.

The chain employs TRBV15 and TRBJ1-5, with no clear D. V was clipped by 0 bases and J by 4 bases, with 10 bases between them. Germline V gene lookup returns CDR1 LNHNV and CDR2 YYDKDF (reference sequence). This CDR3 has 15 residues. The CDR3 region has the DNA TGTGCCACCAGCAGAGATCTGGCGGCGAATCAGCCCCAGCATTTT. This codes for CATSRDLAANQPQHF.

The chain combines TRBV18 with TRBJ2-1, with 10 nucleotides matching TRBD2. The CDR3 spans 16 residues. Germline assignment: CDR1 KGHSH and CDR2 LQKENI. J was trimmed by 5 bases and V by 6 bases; bases with no gene match: 10. This CDR3 reads CASSEAVGLADNEQFF. In DNA form, the CDR3 reads TGTGCCAGCTCCGAAGCCGTTGGACTAGCGGACAATGAGCAGTTCTTC.

V gene TRBV19 combines with J gene TRBJ2-1, with D possibly called TRBD1 or TRBD2 (5 bases each). Trimming removed 5 bases from V and 12 bases from J, with 20 bases in between. Per germline, CDR1 LNHDA and CDR2 SQIVND (reference sequence). This CDR3 is built from 14 residues. This chain's CDR3 is CASSQTESSGTQFF. For the CDR3, the DNA is TGTGCCAGTAGTCAGACAGAGAGCTCTGGGACGCAGTTCTTC.

This chain joins TRBV21-1 and TRBJ2-1; the table's TRBD1 call for D was not verified on the DNA. TRBV21-1 is a documented pseudogene. This CDR3 region has 15 residues. This CDR3 reads CASSKSGQETHEQFF. The DNA of the CDR3 is TGTGCCAGCAGCAAGAGCGGACAGGAAACCCATGAGCAGTTCTTC.

The chain recombines TRBV19 with TRBJ1-2; D uncertain. Germline V CDR1 and CDR2: LNHDA, SQIVND (reference sequence). CDR3 length equals 15 residues. Trimming pared 3 bases from V and 2 bases from J, leaving 13 bases between. The CDR3 DNA reads TGTGCCAGTAGTATTTACAGCGTCCTCAACTATGGCTACACCTTC. Protein: CASSIYSVLNYGYTF.

The chain links TRBV28 to TRBJ2-7, with D maybe TRBD2 (6 bases). Germline V gives CDR1 MDHEN, CDR2 SYDVKM. The CDR3 has 16 residues. The ends were cut back, 2 bases at V and 0 bases at J, with 14 bases in the middle. Here the CDR3 DNA reads TGTGCCAGCAGTTTAAGCGTCGGCGGGACCTCCTACGAGCAGTACTTC. Translated: CASSLSVGGTSYEQYF. The whole variable domain, filled in from reference TRBV28 and TRBJ2-7, reads DVKVTQSSRYLVKRTGEKVFLECVQDMDHENMFWYRQDPGLGLRLIYFSYDVKMKEKGDIPEGYSVSREKKERFSLILESASTNQTSMYLCASSLSVGGTSYEQYFGPGTRLTVT.

The V gene is TRBV7-2, the J gene TRBJ1-1, with TRBD1 as a possible D gene (5 bases). This CDR3 comprises 14 residues. V was cut by 2 bases and J by 5 bases, with 12 bases left in between. Germline V gives CDR1 SGHTA, CDR2 FQGNSA. Written as DNA, the CDR3 is TGTGCCAGCAGCTTAAATCGGGGACGAACTGAAGCTTTCTTT. Its translation is CASSLNRGRTEAFF.

V usage is TRBV12-5 and J usage is TRBJ2-1; 11 nucleotides agree with TRBD2. There are 15 residues in the CDR3. From germline, CDR1 is LGHNT and CDR2 FRNRAP. After removal of 0 bases from V and 10 bases from J, the junction contained 5 bases not matched to a gene. CDR3 nucleotide sequence: TGTGCTAGTGGTTTGGTCACTAGCGGGAGCAGCGAGCAGTTCTTC. Its protein is CASGLVTSGSSEQFF. The full variable domain, its missing parts supplied by reference TRBV12-5 and TRBJ2-1, is DARVTQTPRHKVTEMGQEVTMRCQPILGHNTVFWYRQTMMQGLELLAYFRNRAPLDDSGMPKDRFSAEMPDATLATLKIQPSEPRDSAVYFCASGLVTSGSSEQFFGPGTRLTVL.